These 23 T cell receptor beta chains share one sample of origin, sequenced in a study of OX40 agonist ivuxolimab in advanced cancers. Profiling relied on immunoSEQ multiplex PCR, and the TCRdb table lists in-frame clones only, not all of them. The sample lists about 95,000 clones; 70% to 90% were seen once. Here the sequenced sample was CD4+ or CD8+ T cells sorted from blood, taken in a trial of the OX40 agonist ivuxolimab. The receptor set was obtained from an adult with an advanced solid tumor such as melanoma, head and neck, liver or kidney cancer.

V and J are TRBV5-1 and TRBJ2-1; D not resolved. This CDR3 region has 12 residues. Germline V gives CDR1 SGHRS, CDR2 YFSETQ. The V and J ends lost 2 bases and 9 bases respectively, with 9 bases between them. CDR3 nucleotides: TGCGCCAGCAGCTTCGGTGGGATTGAGCAGTTCTTC. It is translated as CASSFGGIEQFF. The full variable domain, rest sourced from reference TRBV5-1 and TRBJ2-1, is KAGVTQTPRYLIKTRGQQVTLSCSPISGHRSVSWYQQTPGQGLQFLFEYFSETQRNKGNFPGRFSGRQFSNSRSEMNVSTLELGDSALYLCASSFGGIEQFFGPGTRLTVL.

This chain joins TRBV28 and TRBJ2-7; perhaps TRBD1 as D (5 bases). Trimming took off 6 bases at V and 6 bases at J, with 21 bases between the two ends. The CDR3 has 15 residues. In germline, CDR1 is MDHEN, CDR2 SYDVKM. In nucleotides, the CDR3 is TGTGCCAGCAGCCGGCTGGTCACTTCAGGGTCCGAGCAGTACTTC. Amino acids: CASSRLVTSGSEQYF.

The rearrangement uses TRBV5-6 and TRBJ2-7; either TRBD1 or TRBD2 may supply D (5 bases each). The CDR3 has 16 amino acids. Between the trimmed V and J ends, which lost 4 bases and 0 bases, there was a span of 17 bases. Germline loops: CDR1 SGHDT, CDR2 YYEEEE. As DNA, the CDR3 is TGTGCCAGCAGCGCCCTGGGGGAGCCTTACTCCTACGAGCAGTACTTC. Translated: CASSALGEPYSYEQYF. Drawing the rest from reference TRBV5-6 and TRBJ2-7, the complete variable domain is DAGVTQSPTHLIKTRGQQVTLRCSPKSGHDTVSWYQQALGQGPQFIFQYYEEEERQRGNFPDRFSGHQFPNYSSELNVNALLLGDSALYLCASSALGEPYSYEQYFGPGTRLTVT.

The genes are TRBV30 and TRBJ1-4, with 10 bases aligning to TRBD1. The CDR3 totals 16 residues. The germline V gene encodes CDR1 GTSNPN and CDR2 SVGIG (reference sequence). V was clipped by 4 bases and J by 2 bases; unmatched bases: 7. DNA for the CDR3: TGTGCCTGGACCAGACAGGGGGCTGAGACTAATGAAAAACTGTTTTTT. Translated: CAWTRQGAETNEKLFF.

This sequence joins TRBV28 and TRBJ2-3; 13 nucleotides agree with TRBD2. CDR1 is MDHEN, CDR2 SYDVKM, per germline. The CDR3 totals 15 residues. The junction had 2 bases not matched to a gene; V was cut back by 8 bases and J by 0 bases. The DNA for the CDR3 is TGTGCCAGCGGGACTAGCGGGACAAGCACAGATACGCAGTATTTT. This encodes CASGTSGTSTDTQYF.

This chain links TRBV7-9 with TRBJ1-1; D gene unclear. Per the germline V gene, CDR1 is SEHNR and CDR2 is FQNEAQ (reference sequence). The CDR3 totals 13 residues. V was clipped by 5 bases and J by 8 bases, with 15 bases between them. The CDR3 bases are TGTGCCAGCAGCCACAACCCTGCAGCCGAAGCTTTCTTT. This gives the protein CASSHNPAAEAFF.

The chain links TRBV5-1 to TRBJ2-5; TRBD1 aligns across 7 bases. Germline V gives CDR1 SGHRS, CDR2 YFSETQ. V lost 1 base, J lost 1 base, and 4 bases stayed unmatched. The CDR3 length is 15 residues. The CDR3, as DNA: TGCGCCAGCAGCTTGATTACAGGGGTCCAAGAGACCCAGTACTTC. This codes for CASSLITGVQETQYF.

J is TRBJ2-7 and V is TRBV18, with 7 bases lining up with TRBD2. Trimming took 1 base from V and 4 from J; bases not matched to a gene: 4. Per germline, CDR1 KGHSH and CDR2 LQKENI. The length of the CDR3 is 14 residues. The DNA for the CDR3 is TGTGCCAGCTCACCACAGGGAGGGCTTTACGAGCAGTACTTC. Encoded protein: CASSPQGGLYEQYF.

The chain couples TRBV6-1 to TRBJ1-5; a weak D match, TRBD1 (5 bases). V lost 6 bases and J 5 bases, leaving 14 bases between the germline ends. The CDR3 runs to 14 residues. CDR1 and CDR2 (germline): MNHNS, SASEGT. The chain's CDR3 is CASRAGARDQPQHF. CDR3 DNA: TGTGCCAGCAGAGCTGGGGCTCGCGATCAGCCCCAGCATTTT.

V usage is TRBV11-2 and J usage is TRBJ1-4, with TRBD1 matching 8 bases. Germline CDR1 is SGHAT and CDR2 is FQNNGV. The length of the CDR3 is 15 residues. J gave up 5 bases and V 1 base, and 3 bases lay outside the gene matches. CDR3 DNA: TGTGCCAGCAGCTTAGTAAGGGACAGGAATGAAAAACTGTTTTTT. Encoded protein: CASSLVRDRNEKLFF.

The CDR3: CASSPTPVSTEAFF. The DNA of the CDR3 is TGTGCCAGCAGCCCCACCCCGGTCAGCACTGAAGCTTTCTTT. The chain is built from TRBV9 and TRBJ1-1, with no clear D. Per germline, CDR1 SGDLS and CDR2 YYNGEE. The CDR3 covers 14 residues. Trimming removed 4 bases from V and 4 bases from J, with 14 bases in between.

This clone appeared once. The chain has TRBV7-6 and TRBJ2-5; 9 bases are a match to TRBD1. The J call is in doubt because the DNA end fits TRBJ2-7 better. Looked up from germline, CDR1 is SGHVS and CDR2 is FNYEAQ. This CDR3 spans 13 amino acids. CDR3 in amino acids: CASSKTGGYEQYF. In nucleotides, the CDR3 is TGTGCCAGCAGCAAGACAGGGGGGTACGAGCAGTACTTC.

This chain connects TRBV28 to TRBJ1-1, with D possibly being TRBD1 (6 bases). CDR3 length: 14 residues. V lost 8 bases and J 5 bases, leaving 18 bases between the germline ends. Germline V gene data show CDR1 as MDHEN and CDR2 as SYDVKM. In DNA, the CDR3 is TGTGCCAGCTCGAGCAAACAGGGTTGGACTGAAGCTTTCTTT. It encodes CASSSKQGWTEAFF.

In DNA, the CDR3 is TGTGCCAGCAGTTACGAGGGAGGCCCCTACGAGCAGTACTTC. This codes for CASSYEGGPYEQYF. The rearrangement links TRBV6-5 to TRBJ2-7; D possibly corresponds to TRBD2 (6 bases). V lost 2 bases and J lost 2, with 10 bases in between. This CDR3 is 14 amino acids long. Germline V gene sequence: CDR1 MNHEY, CDR2 SVGAGI.

This chain uses TRBV4-1 with TRBJ1-2, with TRBD1 matching 8 bases. J lost 4 bases, V lost 4 bases, and 11 bases had no gene match. The CDR3 consists of 16 residues. Germline assignment: CDR1 MGHRA and CDR2 YSYEKL. The DNA of the CDR3 is TGCGCCAGCAGCCCCACTGTAATCAGGGGGCTCTATGGCTACACCTTC. Protein sequence: CASSPTVIRGLYGYTF.

The V and J genes are TRBV9 and TRBJ1-1, with a possible D match to TRBD1 (5 bases). The CDR3 runs to 16 residues. Germline CDR1 SGDLS, CDR2 YYNGEE. The V end lost 6 bases, the J end lost 0 bases, and 18 bases lay between the germline ends. The CDR3, as DNA: TGTGCCAGCACCCCCTCTGGGGGAGAGATGAACACTGAAGCTTTCTTT. Protein sequence: CASTPSGGEMNTEAFF.

This clone was observed a single time. This chain links TRBV28 with TRBJ2-5; TRBD2 agrees at 8 bases. TRBJ2-7 matches the DNA end more closely, so the J call is doubtful. The CDR3 runs to 14 residues. Germline CDR1 is MDHEN and CDR2 is SYDVKM. Here the CDR3 reads CASSIQRESSEQYF. The CDR3 bases are TGTGCCAGCAGTATACAGCGGGAGTCTAGCGAGCAGTACTTC.

The rearrangement links TRBV7-9 to TRBJ2-7; possible D gene TRBD1, 5 bases. Germline CDR1 is SEHNR and CDR2 is FQNEAQ (reference sequence). The CDR3 is 16 amino acids. Trimming pared 8 bases from V and 0 bases from J, leaving 20 bases between. CDR3 nucleotides: TGTGCCAGCTCCTATAGGGGTTCGAGTAGCTCCTACGAGCAGTACTTC. Its protein product is CASSYRGSSSSYEQYF.

Only a few counts were recorded for this clone. This chain uses TRBV2 with TRBJ1-5; D gene unclear. CDR3 length: 11 amino acids. Between the trimmed V and J ends, which lost 6 bases and 11 bases, there was a span of 11 bases. Germline V lookup: CDR1 SNHLY, CDR2 FYNNEI. The CDR3 DNA reads TGTGCCAGCAGGGGAACCAAGGCCCAGCATTTT. Its protein product is CASRGTKAQHF.

This clone was counted once. The junction shows a germline mismatch at one end, possibly a read error. The J gene is TRBJ1-3, the V gene TRBV30, with 11 bases aligning to TRBD1. This CDR3 spans 13 amino acids. The V gene's germline CDR1 is GTSNPN and CDR2 SVGIG (reference sequence). CDR3 sequence reads: CAWSGGQGVYIHF. The CDR3 coding sequence is TGTGCCTGGAGTGGGGGACAGGGGGTGTACATACATTTT.

This chain uses TRBV10-1 with TRBJ1-1; no clear D gene. Germline CDR1 and CDR2: WNHNN and SYGVQD (reference sequence). The CDR3 contains 13 residues. V shed 5 bases and J shed 1 base, with 8 bases lying between them. CDR3 coding DNA: TGCGCCAGCAGTTTATCGGGGAACACTGAAGCTTTCTTT. Its protein is CASSLSGNTEAFF.

This chain links TRBV15 with TRBJ2-2, with D maybe TRBD1 (5 bases). In germline, CDR1 is LNHNV, CDR2 YYDKDF (reference sequence). The CDR3 runs to 15 residues. V lost 6 bases and J 0 bases, leaving 11 bases between the germline ends. The CDR3 DNA is TGTGCCACCAGAGAGGACACAACGAACACCGGGGAGCTGTTTTTT. Translation: CATREDTTNTGELFF.

The chain uses TRBV6-1 and TRBJ2-2, with unresolved D. Germline loops: CDR1 MNHNS, CDR2 SASEGT. V was shortened by 1 base and J by 7 bases, with 7 bases between the two germline ends. The CDR3 has 13 residues. CDR3 sequence: CASSEDRHGELFF. Written as DNA, the CDR3 is TGTGCCAGCAGTGAAGATCGGCACGGGGAGCTGTTTTTT.